This is a list of T cell receptor beta chains from one sample in a study of blood T cell repertoires in COVID-19. Libraries were prepared by immunoSEQ multiplex PCR; TCRdb keeps only in-frame clonotypes and omits some of them. Among roughly 200,000 clones, around four fifths were seen once, and the ten largest hold roughly 18%. Source material: peripheral blood. Receptors were obtained from a woman older than 75 with active or convalescent COVID-19. Both conserved end residues are part of each CDR3. D genes are given only for firm matches. The size field is filled for only some rows; it gives once, few, many or a size class.

cdr3_aa cdr3_nt j_call v_call clone_size d_call cdr3_length
CASSLASGGYNEQFF TGCGCCAGCAGCTTGGCTAGCGGGGGGTACAATGAGCAGTTCTTC TRBJ2-1 TRBV5-1 - TRBD2 15
CASSRQILNEKLFF TGTGCCAGCAGCCGACAGATTCTTAATGAAAAACTGTTTTTT TRBJ1-4 TRBV14 - - 14
CATSDLPDRIGNQPQHF TGTGCCACCAGTGATTTGCCCGACAGAATCGGCAATCAGCCCCAGCATTTT TRBJ1-5 TRBV24-1 - - 17
CASSLGGGSQPQHF TGTGCCAGCAGCTTAGGGGGGGGAAGTCAGCCCCAGCATTTT TRBJ1-5 TRBV7-9 - - 14
CASSLGSGTNEKLFF TGTGCCAGCAGCTTAGGGTCAGGGACTAATGAAAAACTGTTTTTT TRBJ1-4 TRBV11-2 - - 15
CASSIDSGSNQPQHF TGTGCCAGTAGTATAGATTCGGGGTCCAATCAGCCCCAGCATTTT TRBJ1-5 TRBV19 many - 15
CSASSDRYEQYF TGCAGTGCTAGTAGCGACCGCTACGAGCAGTACTTC TRBJ2-7 TRBV20-1 once - 12
CASSSPGTGTYGYTF TGTGCCAGCAGTTCCCCGGGGACAGGGACCTATGGCTACACCTTC TRBJ1-2 TRBV28 - TRBD1 15
CTSSLGHTDQPQHF TGCACCAGCAGCCTGGGACATACTGATCAGCCCCAGCATTTT TRBJ1-5 TRBV1 - - 14
CASSPLGLAGGTQFF TGTGCCAGCTCACCCCTCGGACTAGCGGGGGGGACGCAGTTCTTC TRBJ2-1 TRBV18 - TRBD2 15
CASSQVSVGEQFF TGTGCCAGCAGCCAGGTCTCAGTCGGTGAGCAGTTCTTC TRBJ2-1 TRBV9 - - 13
CASGRLNTGELFF TGTGCCAGCGGGAGACTCAACACCGGGGAGCTGTTTTTT TRBJ2-2 TRBV7-2 - - 13
CASSALTAGTSEYF TGTGCCAGCAGCGCTCTGACAGCCGGGACTAGTGAGTATTTT TRBJ2-3 TRBV9 - TRBD2 14
CATSRGGNNEQFF TGTGCCACCAGCAGAGGGGGCAACAATGAGCAGTTCTTC TRBJ2-1 TRBV15 few - 13
CASSQGAVQSYGYTF TGTGCCAGCAGCCAAGGAGCGGTCCAGAGCTATGGCTACACCTTC TRBJ1-2 TRBV3-1/TRBV3-2 - - 15
CASSYSLLAGRNEQFF TGTGCCAGCAGTTACTCGCTACTAGCGGGAAGGAATGAGCAGTTCTTC TRBJ2-1 TRBV6-5 once TRBD2 16
CASSTGGYEQYF TGTGCCAGCAGCACAGGTGGTTACGAGCAGTACTTC TRBJ2-7 TRBV7-2 - - 12
CASSHLNQPQHF TGTGCCAGCAGCCATCTTAATCAGCCCCAGCATTTT TRBJ1-5 TRBV3-1/TRBV3-2 - - 12
CASSWDIANTGELFF TGTGCCAGCAGCTGGGACATAGCGAACACCGGGGAGCTGTTTTTT TRBJ2-2 TRBV7-3 - - 15
CASSPGLAGPNEQFF TGTGCCAGCAGCCCGGGACTAGCGGGGCCCAATGAGCAGTTCTTC TRBJ2-1 TRBV7-6 - TRBD2 15
CAISESKDSPNTDTQYF TGTGCCATCAGTGAGTCGAAGGACAGCCCGAACACAGATACGCAGTATTTT TRBJ2-3 TRBV10-3 - - 17
CASSQIDTIYF TGTGCCAGCAGCCAAATCGACACCATATATTTT TRBJ1-3 TRBV3-1/TRBV3-2 - - 11
CASSLRQGHSDTQYF TGTGCCAGCAGTTTAAGGCAGGGACACTCAGATACGCAGTATTTT TRBJ2-3 TRBV28 - - 15
CASSVATGRATSGANVLTF TGTGCCAGCAGCGTAGCTACGGGCAGGGCTACCTCTGGGGCCAACGTCCTGACTTTC TRBJ2-6 TRBV9 - - 19
CASSPGLAGTYEQYF TGTGCCAGCAGCCCAGGACTAGCGGGAACCTACGAGCAGTACTTC TRBJ2-7 TRBV7-2 once TRBD2 15
CASSLEAGGSSSGETQYF TGTGCCAGCAGCCTCGAAGCGGGAGGCTCCAGTTCGGGAGAGACCCAGTACTTC TRBJ2-5 TRBV11-2 once TRBD2 18
CASTPPRGQGVYGYTF TGTGCCAGCACCCCCCCCCGGGGACAGGGGGTTTATGGCTACACCTTC TRBJ1-2 TRBV5-4 - TRBD1 16
CASSLDRRGYTF TGTGCCAGCAGCCTTGACAGGCGTGGCTACACCTTC TRBJ1-2 TRBV7-6 - - 12
CATSDPLAGGGVDTQYF TGTGCCACCAGTGATCCCCTAGCGGGGGGAGGTGTCGATACGCAGTATTTT TRBJ2-3 TRBV24-1 - TRBD2 17
CASSESARGYEQYF TGCGCCAGCAGTGAGTCGGCGCGCGGCTACGAGCAGTACTTC TRBJ2-7 TRBV10-1 few - 14
CASSFTSSYNEQFF TGTGCCAGCAGCTTTACCAGCTCCTACAATGAGCAGTTCTTC TRBJ2-1 TRBV7-9 - - 14
CASSLTGNSNQPQHF TGCGCCAGCAGCCTTACAGGGAATAGCAATCAGCCCCAGCATTTT TRBJ1-5 TRBV5-1 - - 15
CASSLLAVYGYTF TGTGCCAGCAGTTTACTGGCAGTTTATGGCTACACCTTC TRBJ1-2 TRBV28 - - 13
CASSSSGGPSTDTQYF TGTGCCAGCAGCAGTAGCGGGGGACCTAGCACAGATACGCAGTATTTT TRBJ2-3 TRBV3-1/TRBV3-2 - TRBD2 16
CASRKPGLAYTGELFF TGTGCCAGCAGGAAACCGGGACTAGCTTACACCGGGGAGCTGTTTTTT TRBJ2-2 TRBV11-2 few TRBD2 16